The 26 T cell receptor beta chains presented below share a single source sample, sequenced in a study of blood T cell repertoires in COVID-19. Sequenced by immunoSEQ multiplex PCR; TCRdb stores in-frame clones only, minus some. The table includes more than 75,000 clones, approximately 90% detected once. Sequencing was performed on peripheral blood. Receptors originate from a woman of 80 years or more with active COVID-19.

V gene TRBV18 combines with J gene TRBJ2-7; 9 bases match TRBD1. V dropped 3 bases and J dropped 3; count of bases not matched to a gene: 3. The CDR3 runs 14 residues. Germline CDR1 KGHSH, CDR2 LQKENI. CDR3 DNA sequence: TGTGCCAGCTCACCGGACAGGGGCATCTACGAGCAGTACTTC. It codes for CASSPDRGIYEQYF.

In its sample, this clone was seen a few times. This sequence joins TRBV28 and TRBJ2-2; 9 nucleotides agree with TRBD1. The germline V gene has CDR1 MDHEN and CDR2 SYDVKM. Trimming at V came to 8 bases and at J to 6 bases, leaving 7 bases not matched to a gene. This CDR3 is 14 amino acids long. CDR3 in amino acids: CASRTGAWAGELFF. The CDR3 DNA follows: TGTGCCAGCCGGACAGGGGCGTGGGCCGGGGAGCTGTTTTTT.

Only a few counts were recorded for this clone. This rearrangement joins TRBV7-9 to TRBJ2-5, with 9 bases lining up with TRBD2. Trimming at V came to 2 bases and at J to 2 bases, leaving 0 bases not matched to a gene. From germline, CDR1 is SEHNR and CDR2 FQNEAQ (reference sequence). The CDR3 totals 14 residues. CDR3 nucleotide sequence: TGTGCCAGCAGCTTAACTAGCGGGCAAGAGACCCAGTACTTC. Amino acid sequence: CASSLTSGQETQYF.

The CDR3 sequence: CATSRGPGGNQPQHF. In nucleotides, the CDR3 is TGTGCCACCAGCAGAGGACCGGGGGGTAATCAGCCCCAGCATTTT. The genes are TRBV15 and TRBJ1-5; D may be TRBD1 (5 bases). With 1 base removed from V and 4 bases from J, the gap between germline ends came to 11 bases. This CDR3 is built from 15 residues. The germline CDR1 and CDR2 sequences are LNHNV and YYDKDF (reference sequence).

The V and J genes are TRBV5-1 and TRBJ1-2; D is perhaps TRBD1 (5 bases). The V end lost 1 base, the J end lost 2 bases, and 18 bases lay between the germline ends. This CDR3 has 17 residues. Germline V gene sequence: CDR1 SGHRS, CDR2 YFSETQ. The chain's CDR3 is CASSLRPPREENYGYTF. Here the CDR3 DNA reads TGCGCCAGCAGCTTGCGCCCCCCCAGGGAGGAAAACTATGGCTACACCTTC.

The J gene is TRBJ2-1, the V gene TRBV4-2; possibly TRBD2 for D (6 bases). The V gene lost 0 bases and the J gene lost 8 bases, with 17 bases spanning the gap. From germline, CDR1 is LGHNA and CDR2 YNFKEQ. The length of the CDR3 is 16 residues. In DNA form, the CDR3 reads TGTGCCAGCAGCCAAGATAGCGGACAAGGGTCGGATGAGCAGTTCTTC. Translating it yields CASSQDSGQGSDEQFF.

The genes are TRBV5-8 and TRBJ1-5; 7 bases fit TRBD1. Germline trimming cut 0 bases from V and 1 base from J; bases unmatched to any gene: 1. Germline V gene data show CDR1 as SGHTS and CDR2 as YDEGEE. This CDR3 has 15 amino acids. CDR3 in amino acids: CASSLGTGSNQPQHF. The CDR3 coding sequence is TGTGCCAGCAGCTTGGGGACAGGCAGCAATCAGCCCCAGCATTTT.

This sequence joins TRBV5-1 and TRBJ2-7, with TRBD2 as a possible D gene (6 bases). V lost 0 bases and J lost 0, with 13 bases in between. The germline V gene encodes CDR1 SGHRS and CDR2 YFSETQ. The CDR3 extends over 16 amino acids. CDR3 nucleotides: TGCGCCAGCAGCTTGGTCGGGAGCCTCAGCTCCTACGAGCAGTACTTC. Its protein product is CASSLVGSLSSYEQYF.

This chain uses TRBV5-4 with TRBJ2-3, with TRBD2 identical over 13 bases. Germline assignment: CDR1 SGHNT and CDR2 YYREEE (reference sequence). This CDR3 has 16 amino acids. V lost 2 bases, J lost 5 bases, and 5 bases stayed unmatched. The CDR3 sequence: CASSLRLAGGIDTQYF. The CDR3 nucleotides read TGTGCCAGCAGCTTACGACTAGCGGGAGGAATAGATACGCAGTATTTT.

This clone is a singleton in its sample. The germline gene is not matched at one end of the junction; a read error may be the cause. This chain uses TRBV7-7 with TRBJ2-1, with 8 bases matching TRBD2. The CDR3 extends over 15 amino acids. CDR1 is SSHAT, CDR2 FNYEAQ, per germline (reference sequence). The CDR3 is CASSLGSGSYNEQFF. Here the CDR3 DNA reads TGTGCTAGCAGCTTAGGAAGCGGGAGCTACAATGAGCAGTTCTTC.

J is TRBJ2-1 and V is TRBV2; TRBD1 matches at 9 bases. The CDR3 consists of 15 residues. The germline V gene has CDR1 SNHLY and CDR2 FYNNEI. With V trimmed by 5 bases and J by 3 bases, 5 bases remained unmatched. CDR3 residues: CASSFGTGFYNEQFF. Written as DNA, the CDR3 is TGTGCCAGCAGTTTTGGGACAGGGTTCTACAATGAGCAGTTCTTC.

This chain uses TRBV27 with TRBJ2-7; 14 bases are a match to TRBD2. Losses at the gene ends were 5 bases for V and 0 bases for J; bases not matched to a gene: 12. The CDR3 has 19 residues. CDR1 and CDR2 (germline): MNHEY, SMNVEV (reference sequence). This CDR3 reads CASSPVGTSGSPSSYEQYF. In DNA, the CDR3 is TGTGCCAGCAGTCCTGTAGGGACTAGCGGGAGCCCTAGCTCCTACGAGCAGTACTTC.

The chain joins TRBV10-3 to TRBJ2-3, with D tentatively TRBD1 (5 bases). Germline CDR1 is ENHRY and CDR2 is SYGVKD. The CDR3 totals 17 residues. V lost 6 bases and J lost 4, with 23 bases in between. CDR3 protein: CAISWPQGDIGPDTQYF. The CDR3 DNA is TGTGCCATCAGCTGGCCCCAAGGGGATATTGGCCCAGATACGCAGTATTTT.

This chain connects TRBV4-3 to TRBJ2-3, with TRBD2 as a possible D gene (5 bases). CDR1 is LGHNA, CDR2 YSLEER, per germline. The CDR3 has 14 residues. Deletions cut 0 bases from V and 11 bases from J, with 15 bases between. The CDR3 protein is CASSQEGNLREQYF. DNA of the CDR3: TGCGCCAGCAGCCAAGAAGGGAACCTTCGGGAGCAGTATTTT.

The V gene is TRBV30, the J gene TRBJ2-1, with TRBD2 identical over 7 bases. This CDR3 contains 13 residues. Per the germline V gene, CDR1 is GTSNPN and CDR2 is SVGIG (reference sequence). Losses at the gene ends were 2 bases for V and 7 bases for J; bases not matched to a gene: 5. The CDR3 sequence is CAWSPQLANEQFF. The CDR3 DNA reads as TGTGCCTGGAGTCCCCAACTAGCGAATGAGCAGTTCTTC.

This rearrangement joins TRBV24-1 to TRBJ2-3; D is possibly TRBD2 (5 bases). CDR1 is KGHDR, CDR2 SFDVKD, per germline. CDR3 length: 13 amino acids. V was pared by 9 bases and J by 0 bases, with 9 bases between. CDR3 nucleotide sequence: TGTGCCACCGGAGGCGGGAGCACAGATACGCAGTATTTT. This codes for CATGGGSTDTQYF.

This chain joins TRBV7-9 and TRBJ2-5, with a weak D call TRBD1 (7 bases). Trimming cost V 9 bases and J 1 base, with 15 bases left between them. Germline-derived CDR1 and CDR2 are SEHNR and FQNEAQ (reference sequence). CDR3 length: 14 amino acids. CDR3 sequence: CASDREEGQETQYF. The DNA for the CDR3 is TGTGCCAGTGACAGGGAGGAGGGCCAAGAGACCCAGTACTTC. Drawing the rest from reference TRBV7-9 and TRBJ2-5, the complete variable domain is DTGVSQNPRHKITKRGQNVTFRCDPISEHNRLYWYRQTLGQGPEFLTYFQNEAQLEKSRLLSDRFSAERPKGSFSTLEIQRTEQGDSAMYLCASDREEGQETQYFGPGTRLLVL.

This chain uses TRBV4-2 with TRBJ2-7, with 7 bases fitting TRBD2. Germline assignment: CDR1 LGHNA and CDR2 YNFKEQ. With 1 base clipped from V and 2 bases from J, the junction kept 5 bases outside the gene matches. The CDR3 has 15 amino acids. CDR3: CASSQGTRRTYEQYF. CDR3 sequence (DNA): TGTGCCAGCAGCCAAGGGACTAGAAGGACCTACGAGCAGTACTTC.

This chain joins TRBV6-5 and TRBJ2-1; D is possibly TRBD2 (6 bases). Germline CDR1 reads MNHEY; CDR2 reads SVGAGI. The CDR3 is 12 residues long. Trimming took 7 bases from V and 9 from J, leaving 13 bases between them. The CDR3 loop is CASTPMGGEQFF. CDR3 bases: TGTGCCAGCACCCCGATGGGGGGTGAGCAGTTCTTC.

The CDR3 loop reads CASSIVGASYNEQFF. CDR3 DNA sequence: TGTGCCAGCAGCATTGTTGGGGCTTCCTACAATGAGCAGTTCTTC. The chain has TRBV7-3 and TRBJ2-1, with D perhaps matching TRBD1 (5 bases). Germline V gives CDR1 SGHTA, CDR2 FQGTGA. This CDR3 spans 15 amino acids. Trimming left V 5 bases short and J 1 base short, with 12 bases between.

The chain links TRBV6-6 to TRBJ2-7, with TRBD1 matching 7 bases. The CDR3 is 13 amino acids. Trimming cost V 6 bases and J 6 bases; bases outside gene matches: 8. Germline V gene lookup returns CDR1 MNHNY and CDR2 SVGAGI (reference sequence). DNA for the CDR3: TGTGCCAGCAGACAAGGCAGGGGGACCGAGCAGTACTTC. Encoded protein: CASRQGRGTEQYF.

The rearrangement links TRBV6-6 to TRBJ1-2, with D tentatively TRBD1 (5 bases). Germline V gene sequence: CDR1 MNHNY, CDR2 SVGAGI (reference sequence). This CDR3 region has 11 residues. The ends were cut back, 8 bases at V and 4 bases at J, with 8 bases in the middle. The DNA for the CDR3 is TGTGCCAGCTACGGGGGCTATGGCTACACCTTC. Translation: CASYGGYGYTF.

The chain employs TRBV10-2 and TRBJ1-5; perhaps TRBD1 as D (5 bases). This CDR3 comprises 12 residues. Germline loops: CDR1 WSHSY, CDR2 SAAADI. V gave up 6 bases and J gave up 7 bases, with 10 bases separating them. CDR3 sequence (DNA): TGCGCCAGCAGCAGGGTGGGGCAGCCCCAGCATTTT. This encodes CASSRVGQPQHF.

The CDR3 region has the DNA TGTGCCAGCAGCCTCAAGGGCGGGAGCTCCTACAATGAGCAGTTCTTC. It translates to CASSLKGGSSYNEQFF. This chain joins TRBV7-2 and TRBJ2-1, with 7 bases identical to TRBD2. The germline gives CDR1 SGHTA, CDR2 FQGNSA. The CDR3 consists of 16 residues. The V segment lost 5 bases and the J segment 0 bases; nucleotides outside the gene matches: 7.

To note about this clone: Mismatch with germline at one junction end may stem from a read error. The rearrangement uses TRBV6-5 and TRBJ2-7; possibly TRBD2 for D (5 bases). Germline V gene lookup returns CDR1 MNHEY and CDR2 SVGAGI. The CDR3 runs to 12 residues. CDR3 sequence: CASALAALPHLF. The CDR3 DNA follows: TGTGCCAGTGCTCTAGCTGCGCTACCCCACCTATTC.

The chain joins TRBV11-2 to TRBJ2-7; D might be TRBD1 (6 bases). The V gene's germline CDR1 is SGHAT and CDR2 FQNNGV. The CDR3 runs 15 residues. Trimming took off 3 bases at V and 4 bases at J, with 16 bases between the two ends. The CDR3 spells CASSFAGTLTYEQYF. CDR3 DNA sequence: TGTGCCAGCAGCTTCGCCGGGACATTGACATACGAGCAGTACTTC.